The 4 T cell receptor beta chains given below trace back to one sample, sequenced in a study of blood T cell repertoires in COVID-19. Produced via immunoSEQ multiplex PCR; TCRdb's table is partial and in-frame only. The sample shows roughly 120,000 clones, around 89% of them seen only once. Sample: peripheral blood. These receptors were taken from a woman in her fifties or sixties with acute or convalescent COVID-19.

Written as DNA, the CDR3 is TGCGCCAGCAGTGAGTCGAGACAGGGGCCGTGGAGCACAGATACGCAGTATTTT. This translates into CASSESRQGPWSTDTQYF. The V gene is TRBV10-1, the J gene TRBJ2-3; 8 positions agree with TRBD1. The CDR3 totals 18 residues. The germline gives CDR1 WNHNN, CDR2 SYGVQD (reference sequence). Trimming at V came to 0 bases and at J to 0 bases, leaving 8 bases not matched to a gene.

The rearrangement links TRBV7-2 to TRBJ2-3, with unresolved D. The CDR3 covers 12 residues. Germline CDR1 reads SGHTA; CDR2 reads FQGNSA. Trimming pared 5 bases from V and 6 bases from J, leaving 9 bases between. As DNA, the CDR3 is TGTGCCAGCAGCGCCGGTCGCGATACGCAGTATTTT. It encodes CASSAGRDTQYF. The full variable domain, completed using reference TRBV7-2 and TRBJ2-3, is GAGVSQSPSNKVTEKGKDVELRCDPISGHTALYWYRQSLGQGLEFLIYFQGNSAPDKSGLPSDRFSAERTGGSVSTLTIQRTQQEDSAVYLCASSAGRDTQYFGPGTRLTVL.

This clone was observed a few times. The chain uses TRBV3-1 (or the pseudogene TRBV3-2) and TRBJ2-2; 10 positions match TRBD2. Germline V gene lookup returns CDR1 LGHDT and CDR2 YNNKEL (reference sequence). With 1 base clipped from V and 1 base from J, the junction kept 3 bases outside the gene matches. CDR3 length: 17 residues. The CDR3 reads CASSQASGGRNTGELFF. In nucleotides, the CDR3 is TGTGCCAGCAGCCAAGCTAGCGGGGGCCGGAACACCGGGGAGCTGTTTTTT.

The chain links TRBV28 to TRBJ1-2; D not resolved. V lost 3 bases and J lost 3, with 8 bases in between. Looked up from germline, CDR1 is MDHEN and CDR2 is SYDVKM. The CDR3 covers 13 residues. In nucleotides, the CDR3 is TGTGCCAGCAGTTTGTCAGGTCACTATGGCTACACCTTC. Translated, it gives CASSLSGHYGYTF.